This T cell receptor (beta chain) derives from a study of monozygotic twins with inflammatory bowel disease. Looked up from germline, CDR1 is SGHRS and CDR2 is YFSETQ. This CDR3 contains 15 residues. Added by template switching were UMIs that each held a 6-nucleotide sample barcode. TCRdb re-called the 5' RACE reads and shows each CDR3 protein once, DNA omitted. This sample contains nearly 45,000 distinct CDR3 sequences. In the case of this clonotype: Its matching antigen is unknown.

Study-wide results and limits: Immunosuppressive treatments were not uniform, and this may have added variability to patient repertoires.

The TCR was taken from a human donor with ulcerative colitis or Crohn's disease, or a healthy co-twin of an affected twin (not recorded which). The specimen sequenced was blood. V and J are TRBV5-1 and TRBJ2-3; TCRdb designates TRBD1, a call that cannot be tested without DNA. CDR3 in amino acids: CASSDPTGSPDTQYF.